These 32 T cell receptor beta chains originate from one sample sequenced in a study of blood T cells in healthy people across ages. The use of a sample-barcoded 5' primer and a J-beta primer mix characterized a second PCR of roughly 6 to 12 cycles. A single record per CDR3 protein comes from TCRdb applying MiXCR to the 5' RACE reads. The sample includes around 790,000 distinct CDR3 sequences, around 45% seen only once; the top ten take around 21%. The sample comprised blood. Every receptor here comes from a man aged 55 to 70 in good health.

The gene calls are TRBV7-2 and TRBJ2-4, with 16 bases that match TRBD2. Losses at the gene ends were 2 bases for V and 7 bases for J; bases not matched to a gene: 11. Per the germline V gene, CDR1 is SGHTA and CDR2 is FQGNSA. This CDR3 is 19 amino acids long. The CDR3 coding sequence is TGTGCCAGCAGCTTACGGTTGGGACTAGCGGGGGGGCCCGAGAACATTCAGTACTTC. Amino acids: CASSLRLGLAGGPENIQYF.

The chain couples TRBV5-1 to TRBJ2-5; D gene ambiguous. CDR1 and CDR2 (germline): SGHRS, YFSETQ. The CDR3 runs to 14 residues. Trimming left V 1 base short and J 1 base short, with 8 bases between. The CDR3 DNA reads TGCGCCAGCAGCTTGCCATCATCCCAAGAGACCCAGTACTTC. Amino acids: CASSLPSSQETQYF. The whole variable domain, remainder taken from reference TRBV5-1 and TRBJ2-5, is KAGVTQTPRYLIKTRGQQVTLSCSPISGHRSVSWYQQTPGQGLQFLFEYFSETQRNKGNFPGRFSGRQFSNSRSEMNVSTLELGDSALYLCASSLPSSQETQYFGPGTRLLVL.

This clonotype was picked up one time. J is TRBJ2-4 and V is TRBV7-2, with TRBD2 matching 9 bases. CDR1 is SGHTA, CDR2 FQGNSA, per germline. J gave up 2 bases and V 5 bases, and 10 bases lay outside the gene matches. CDR3 length: 17 amino acids. This CDR3 is CASSLGTSRRSKNIQYF. The CDR3 DNA reads as TGTGCCAGCAGCCTAGGGACTAGCCGTAGATCCAAAAACATTCAGTACTTC. Drawing the rest from reference TRBV7-2 and TRBJ2-4, the complete variable domain is GAGVSQSPSNKVTEKGKDVELRCDPISGHTALYWYRQSLGQGLEFLIYFQGNSAPDKSGLPSDRFSAERTGGSVSTLTIQRTQQEDSAVYLCASSLGTSRRSKNIQYFGAGTRLSVL.

This clonotype was observed once. The chain has TRBV3-1 and TRBJ2-4; maybe TRBD1 (6 bases). Germline V lookup: CDR1 LGHDT, CDR2 YNNKEL (reference sequence). The CDR3 sequence is 17 residues long. Trimming cost V 4 bases and J 0 bases, with 16 bases left between them. In nucleotides, the CDR3 is TGTGCCAGCAGCCGCCCCGTGCAGGGGTTAGCCAAAAACATTCAGTACTTC. Translating it yields CASSRPVQGLAKNIQYF.

For the CDR3, the DNA is TGCGCCAGCAGTGTGAGATACACAGATACGCAGTATTTT. Protein: CASSVRYTDTQYF. The V call is TRBV10-2, the J call TRBJ2-3; D remains ambiguous. Germline V gives CDR1 WSHSY, CDR2 SAAADI. The CDR3 contains 13 residues. V lost 4 bases, J lost 2 bases, and 7 bases lay in between.

A few counts support this clonotype. The rearrangement joins TRBV3-1 to TRBJ1-5; D may be TRBD1 (5 bases). CDR1 and CDR2 (germline): LGHDT, YNNKEL (reference sequence). This CDR3 is 14 amino acids long. The V end lost 1 base, the J end lost 6 bases, and 10 bases lay between the germline ends. Here the CDR3 DNA reads TGTGCCAGCAGCCAAGGGCAGGGCAGTCAGCCCCAGCATTTT. Protein product: CASSQGQGSQPQHF.

This rearrangement joins TRBV7-9 to TRBJ1-6; D gene uncertain. This CDR3 has 15 amino acids. The V end was cut by 5 bases, the J end by 3 bases, with 11 bases between. Germline assignment: CDR1 SEHNR and CDR2 FQNEAQ (reference sequence). The CDR3 reads CASSPAGDYNSPLHF. CDR3 in DNA: TGTGCCAGCAGCCCCGCGGGAGACTATAATTCACCCCTCCACTTT.

A few counts support this clonotype. This chain joins TRBV6-1 and TRBJ2-1, with unresolved D. This CDR3 region has 14 residues. Deletions cut 3 bases from V and 5 bases from J, with 11 bases between. CDR1 is MNHNS, CDR2 SASEGT, per germline. CDR3 region: CASSDAYGDNEQFF. The CDR3 DNA follows: TGTGCCAGCAGTGACGCGTATGGGGACAATGAGCAGTTCTTC.

This chain connects TRBV6-4 to TRBJ2-7; 8 positions match TRBD2. The trim removed 4 bases at V and 7 bases at J, leaving 12 bases unmatched. CDR3 length equals 15 residues. Germline CDR1 MRHNA, CDR2 SNTAGT. The CDR3, as DNA: TGTGCCAGCAGTGCGGACGGGGGGGCCACCAATGAGCAGTACTTC. It encodes CASSADGGATNEQYF.

This clonotype has a handful of counts. The chain carries TRBV29-1 and TRBJ2-5, with unresolved D. Trimming shortened V by 7 bases and J by 5 bases, and 23 bases separated the two germline ends. The germline gives CDR1 SQVTM, CDR2 ANQGSEA. The CDR3 runs 15 residues. The CDR3 loop is CSASPLAGRSETQYF. The CDR3 DNA reads TGCAGCGCCAGTCCCCTGGCAGGTCGATCGGAGACCCAGTACTTC.

This clonotype was seen a handful of times. The V and J genes are TRBV5-1 and TRBJ2-1; D is tentatively TRBD1 or TRBD2 (5 bases each). V was trimmed by 4 bases and J by 5 bases, leaving 13 bases between them. The CDR3 extends over 14 amino acids. Germline V gives CDR1 SGHRS, CDR2 YFSETQ. The CDR3 bases are TGCGCCAGCAGCCCCACCCGGGACGACAATGAGCAGTTCTTC. This gives the protein CASSPTRDDNEQFF.

The J gene is TRBJ2-2, the V gene TRBV10-1, with D hard to call. The V end lost 6 bases, the J end lost 4 bases, and 12 bases lay between the germline ends. The CDR3 contains 14 residues. Germline V gives CDR1 WNHNN, CDR2 SYGVQD (reference sequence). CDR3 sequence reads: CASSQSLATGELFF. The CDR3 DNA reads as TGCGCCAGCAGCCAGTCCTTAGCCACCGGGGAGCTGTTTTTT.

This clonotype has more than one count but fewer than ten. The chain combines TRBV10-3 with TRBJ1-1, with TRBD1 matching over 7 bases. The CDR3 covers 14 residues. Germline lookup yields CDR1 ENHRY and CDR2 SYGVKD. V shed 5 bases and J 2 bases; nucleotides not matched to a gene: 5. For the CDR3, the DNA is TGTGCCATCAGTAACGACAGGGATAACACTGAAGCTTTCTTT. Translated, it gives CAISNDRDNTEAFF.

This sequence joins TRBV14 and TRBJ2-7; D is unresolved. Trimming took 4 bases from V and 0 from J, leaving 10 bases between them. This CDR3 spans 14 amino acids. From germline, CDR1 is SGHDN and CDR2 FVKESK. The CDR3 sequence is CASSPDPSSYEQYF. CDR3 nucleotide sequence: TGTGCCAGCAGCCCCGATCCTAGCTCCTACGAGCAGTACTTC.

The rearrangement links TRBV5-6 to TRBJ1-6; possibly TRBD1 for D (6 bases). Germline V gene sequence: CDR1 SGHDT, CDR2 YYEEEE. This CDR3 is 14 amino acids long. The V end was cut by 2 bases, the J end by 5 bases, with 8 bases between. The CDR3 protein is CASSFRDNNSPLHF. CDR3 sequence (DNA): TGTGCCAGCAGCTTCAGGGACAATAATTCACCCCTCCACTTT.

The V gene is TRBV7-2, the J gene TRBJ1-2, with 9 bases lining up with TRBD1. The CDR3 contains 15 residues. Germline CDR1 and CDR2: SGHTA and FQGNSA. Unmatched junction bases numbered 11, after V lost 4 bases and J lost 8 bases. In DNA, the CDR3 is TGTGCCAGCAGCTCGCCACGGGGACAGGGTGGCGGCTACACCTTC. This gives the protein CASSSPRGQGGGYTF.

This clonotype was counted between two and nine times. A junction end diverges from the germline sequence, so it may reflect a read error. J is TRBJ1-2 and V is TRBV18; TRBD1 is a possible D gene (6 bases). The CDR3 has 14 residues. CDR1 is KGHSH, CDR2 LQKENI, per germline. The CDR3 is CVSSPPGDTGGYTF. CDR3 nucleotide sequence: TGTGTCAGCTCACCACCGGGGGACACAGGGGGCTACACCTTC.

This clonotype has more than one count but fewer than ten. The chain carries TRBV4-3 and TRBJ1-2; the match to TRBD1 covers 7 bases. V trimming: 4 bases; J trimming: 4 bases; junction bases outside the gene matches: 6. The CDR3 consists of 14 residues. Germline lookup yields CDR1 LGHNA and CDR2 YSLEER. The CDR3 DNA reads as TGCGCCAGCAGCCGTACAGGGGAGGTCTATGGCTACACCTTC. Protein sequence: CASSRTGEVYGYTF.

This clonotype was counted a few times. The chain recombines TRBV5-6 with TRBJ2-5; maybe TRBD2 (5 bases). This CDR3 is 15 amino acids long. The germline gives CDR1 SGHDT, CDR2 YYEEEE. The ends were cut back, 2 bases at V and 0 bases at J, with 11 bases in the middle. CDR3 region: CASSLKRSYQETQYF. CDR3 sequence (DNA): TGTGCCAGCAGCTTAAAGCGGTCGTACCAAGAGACCCAGTACTTC.

The V and J genes are TRBV20-1 and TRBJ1-4; no reliable D call. CDR3 length equals 15 residues. V dropped 0 bases and J dropped 8 bases, with 16 bases sitting between them. The germline V gene encodes CDR1 DFQATT and CDR2 SNEGSKA (reference sequence). As DNA, the CDR3 is TGCAGTGCTAGAGAGGCGCGGGGAAAAAACGAAAAACTGTTTTTT. As protein: CSAREARGKNEKLFF.

This chain connects TRBV12-3 or TRBV12-4 to TRBJ2-7, with D perhaps matching TRBD1 or TRBD2 (5 bases each). The V and J ends lost 4 bases and 2 bases respectively, with 15 bases between them. The CDR3 has 15 amino acids. The CDR3 is CASSSPGTQTYEQYF. The CDR3 DNA follows: TGTGCCAGCAGTTCACCCGGGACCCAAACCTACGAGCAGTACTTC.

The rearrangement uses TRBV10-3 and TRBJ1-6, with D maybe TRBD1 (5 bases). The CDR3 consists of 14 residues. With 3 bases removed from V and 6 bases from J, the gap between germline ends came to 9 bases. The germline V gene has CDR1 ENHRY and CDR2 SYGVKD. The CDR3 loop reads CAISDDRSNSPLHF. In DNA form, the CDR3 reads TGTGCCATCAGTGATGACAGAAGTAATTCACCCCTCCACTTT.

The chain has TRBV5-8 and TRBJ2-7, with TRBD1 as a possible D gene (5 bases). CDR1 and CDR2 from the germline V gene are SGHTS and YDEGEE. The V gene lost 5 bases and the J gene lost 5 bases, with 11 bases spanning the gap. This CDR3 is 12 amino acids long. The CDR3 DNA reads TGTGCCAGCAGACCCGACAGCGACGAGCAGTACTTC. Its protein is CASRPDSDEQYF.

This rearrangement joins TRBV12-3 or TRBV12-4 to TRBJ2-1, with TRBD1 identical over 8 bases. There are 15 residues in the CDR3. With 4 bases clipped from V and 3 bases from J, the junction kept 5 bases outside the gene matches. The CDR3 nucleotides read TGTGCCAGCAGTTCCACGACAGGGGACTACAATGAGCAGTTCTTC. This gives the protein CASSSTTGDYNEQFF.

The chain joins TRBV20-1 to TRBJ2-4, with a tentative D call TRBD2 (5 bases). Between the trimmed V and J ends, which lost 7 bases and 0 bases, there was a span of 10 bases. From germline, CDR1 is DFQATT and CDR2 SNEGSKA (reference sequence). CDR3 length: 13 amino acids. CDR3 nucleotide sequence: TGCAGTGTCGGGGTCCTAGCCAAAAACATTCAGTACTTC. Translated, it gives CSVGVLAKNIQYF.

This clonotype has only a few counts. The chain combines TRBV6-2 or TRBV6-3 with TRBJ1-2; perhaps TRBD1 as D (5 bases). Germline assignment: CDR1 MNHEY and CDR2 SVGEGT. This CDR3 is built from 14 residues. V was pared by 0 bases and J by 5 bases, with 10 bases between. The CDR3 coding sequence is TGTGCCAGCAGTTACTCGATAGGGACGTATGGCTACACCTTC. It translates to CASSYSIGTYGYTF.

This clonotype showed up many times. In DNA form, the CDR3 reads TGTGCCAGCAGGGGACGCTTCAATGAGCAGTTCTTC. Translating gives CASRGRFNEQFF. The chain recombines TRBV6-2 or TRBV6-3 with TRBJ2-1, with D perhaps assigned TRBD1 or TRBD2 (5 bases each). CDR3 length equals 12 residues. Germline CDR1 MNHEY, CDR2 SVGEGT. V was clipped by 6 bases and J by 6 bases, with 9 bases between them.

Turning to this clonotype: Being one base from a much bigger clone, this may be a read error. The chain has TRBV7-2 and TRBJ2-5, with 7 bases that match TRBD1. The V gene's germline CDR1 is SGHTA and CDR2 FQGNSA. The CDR3 has 13 amino acids. The trim removed 5 bases at V and 3 bases at J, leaving 3 bases unmatched. The chain's CDR3 is CTSSRGQEETQYF. The CDR3 DNA sequence: TGTACCAGCAGCCGAGGACAGGAAGAGACCCAGTACTTC.

This clonotype was counted a few times. The chain joins TRBV6-6 to TRBJ2-3; 9 bases align to TRBD1. The CDR3 extends over 16 amino acids. CDR1 MNHNY and CDR2 SVGAGI come from the germline V gene (reference sequence). Trimming at V came to 5 bases and at J to 2 bases, leaving 8 bases not matched to a gene. The DNA of the CDR3 is TGTGCCAGCAGTAGCCCCGGGACAGGGCACACAGATACGCAGTATTTT. Translating it yields CASSSPGTGHTDTQYF.

This clonotype was seen only a few times. This chain joins TRBV18 and TRBJ1-2, with 9 bases that match TRBD1. The V gene's germline CDR1 is KGHSH and CDR2 LQKENI. The CDR3 contains 16 residues. The trim removed 3 bases at V and 7 bases at J, leaving 12 bases unmatched. Written as DNA, the CDR3 is TGTGCCAGCTCACCGTTCCCCCGGGACAGGGAGTTTGGCTACACCTTC. It encodes CASSPFPRDREFGYTF.

This CDR3 is CASSQGGWTDTQYF. For the CDR3, the DNA is TGTGCCAGCAGCCAAGGGGGGTGGACAGATACGCAGTATTTT. The gene calls are TRBV3-1 and TRBJ2-3; D may match TRBD1 or TRBD2 (5 bases each). Deletions cut 1 base from V and 3 bases from J, with 8 bases between. Germline assignment: CDR1 LGHDT and CDR2 YNNKEL (reference sequence). The CDR3 has 14 residues.

This sequence joins TRBV7-3 and TRBJ1-2, with 7 bases lining up with TRBD1. Trimming at V came to 5 bases and at J to 5 bases, leaving 8 bases not matched to a gene. This CDR3 is 14 amino acids long. CDR1 is SGHTA, CDR2 FQGTGA, per germline. The CDR3 region has the DNA TGTGCCAGCAGCCCCTCAGGGACAGAGTATGGCTACACCTTC. This codes for CASSPSGTEYGYTF.